What follows is one TCR beta chain and its context. Recovered Cohort 3 donors showed two negative PCRs, clearance, or symptom resolution. This entry comes from a study of blood T cell repertoires in COVID-19. Study as a whole: From T cells, B-cell-depleted T cells, or PBMCs came the material, which was cDNA or gDNA.

As originally analysed: Estimates of nucleated cell counts were drawn from the amplification of reference gene primers. The table came from immunoSEQ multiplex PCR; TCRdb's copy has only in-frame clones and leaves some out. The D gene and trimming were derived from the DNA, and the V and J assignments and clone size from that table. The repertoire holds roughly 290,000 clones, with 75% to 90% as singletons. This sequence was found in a young woman who had recovered from COVID-19. The sample consisted of PBMCs or T cells enriched from blood (not recorded which).

DNA of the CDR3: TGTGCCAGCAGTCCGCAGGGGTTCCGCACAGATACGCAGTATTTT. This translates into CASSPQGFRTDTQYF. The gene calls are TRBV27 and TRBJ2-3, with D possibly being TRBD1 (6 bases). The germline V and J ends were trimmed by 5 bases and 1 base, with 13 bases remaining between them. CDR3 length: 15 amino acids. From germline, CDR1 is MNHEY and CDR2 SMNVEV (reference sequence).